This entry describes one T cell receptor beta chain. This record comes from a study of lymphopenia after photon versus proton radiotherapy. J was trimmed by 4 bases and V by 3 bases; bases with no gene match: 2. CDR3 length: 16 residues. The germline V gene encodes CDR1 SEHNR and CDR2 FQNEAQ (reference sequence). Produced via immunoSEQ multiplex PCR; TCRdb's table is partial and in-frame only. Among 150,000 to 200,000 clones listed, approximately 91% were seen once. The receptor was isolated from a man aged 50 or older with gastric cancer. This chain joins TRBV7-9 and TRBJ2-5; 16 bases agree with TRBD2. This specimen consisted of peripheral blood, obtained from a patient treated with photon-based radiotherapy. The CDR3 protein is CASSLGLAGGVETQYF. The CDR3 nucleotides read TGTGCCAGCAGCTTGGGACTAGCGGGAGGGGTAGAGACCCAGTACTTC.